Sequencing of this T cell receptor (beta chain) was carried out in a study of shared clonotypes between healthy human individuals. The germline V gene encodes CDR1 MNHEY and CDR2 SVGAGI. The CDR3 is 13 residues long. V lost 6 bases to trimming and J lost 5 bases; unmatched junction nucleotides: 4. Libraries were prepared by immunoSEQ multiplex PCR; TCRdb keeps only in-frame clonotypes and omits some of them. The data hold 190,000 or so clones, with approximately 92% observed a single time. The sample comprised naive CD4+ T cells sorted from blood. Subset of the sample: CD45RA+ positively selected. The genes are TRBV6-5 and TRBJ2-1; 7 bases map to TRBD1. The clonotype was recovered from a woman aged 25 to 45 in good health. CDR3 DNA sequence: TGTGCCAGCAGGAAGGGGACAGACAATGAGCAGTTCTTC. Residues: CASRKGTDNEQFF.